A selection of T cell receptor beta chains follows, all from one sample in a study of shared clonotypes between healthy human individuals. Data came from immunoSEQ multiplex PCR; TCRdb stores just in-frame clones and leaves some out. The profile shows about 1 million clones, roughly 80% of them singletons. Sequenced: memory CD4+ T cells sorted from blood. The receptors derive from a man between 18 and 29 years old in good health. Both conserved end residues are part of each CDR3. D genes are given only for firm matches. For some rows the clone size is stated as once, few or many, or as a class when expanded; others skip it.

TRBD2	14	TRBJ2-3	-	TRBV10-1	CASDWDYYTDTQYF	TGCGCCAGCGATTGGGACTACTACACAGATACGCAGTATTTT
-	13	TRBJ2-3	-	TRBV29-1	CSVLTRVSDTQYF	TGCAGCGTTCTGACTCGCGTTTCAGATACGCAGTATTTT
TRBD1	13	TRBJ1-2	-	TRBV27	CASSWDRSYGYTF	TGTGCCAGCAGTTGGGACAGGAGCTATGGCTACACCTTC
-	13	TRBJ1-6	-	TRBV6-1	CASYKGDNSPLHF	TGTGCCAGCTATAAGGGGGACAATTCACCCCTCCACTTT
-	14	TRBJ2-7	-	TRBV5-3	CARSPSSRYYEQYF	TGTGCCAGAAGCCCGTCTAGCAGGTACTACGAGCAGTACTTC
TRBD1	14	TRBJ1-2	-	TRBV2	CASRDRGLIGGYTF	TGTGCCAGCAGGGACAGGGGACTAATTGGTGGCTACACCTTC
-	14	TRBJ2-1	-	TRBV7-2	CASSFRQTYNEQFF	TGTGCCAGCAGCTTTAGGCAGACGTACAATGAGCAGTTCTTC
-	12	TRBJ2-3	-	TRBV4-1	CASSQAADTQYF	TGCGCCAGCAGCCAAGCAGCAGATACGCAGTATTTT
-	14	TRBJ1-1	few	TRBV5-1	CASSFSAGDTEAFF	TGCGCCAGCAGCTTCTCAGCAGGGGACACTGAAGCTTTCTTT
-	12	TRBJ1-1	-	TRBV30	CAWSRVNTEAFF	TGTGCCTGGAGTCGGGTGAACACTGAAGCTTTCTTT
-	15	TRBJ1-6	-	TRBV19	CASSRKRQENSPLHF	TGTGCCAGTTCTCGGAAGAGACAGGAGAATTCACCCCTCCACTTT
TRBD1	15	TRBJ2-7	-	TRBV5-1	CASSSGQGAPYEQYF	TGCGCCAGCAGCTCGGGACAGGGGGCCCCCTACGAGCAGTACTTC
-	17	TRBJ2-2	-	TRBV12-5	CASGRTGGGSITGELFF	TGTGCTAGTGGACGGACCGGGGGCGGGTCGATCACCGGGGAGCTGTTTTTT
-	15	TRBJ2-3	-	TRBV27	CASSLSTGHTDTQYF	TGTGCCAGCAGTTTATCGACAGGCCACACAGATACGCAGTATTTT
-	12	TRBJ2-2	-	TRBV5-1	CASRRDTGELFF	TGCGCCAGCAGACGGGACACCGGGGAGCTGTTTTTT
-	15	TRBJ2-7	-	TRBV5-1	CASSSDSSSSYEQYF	TGCGCCAGCAGCTCGGACAGCTCTAGCTCCTACGAGCAGTACTTC
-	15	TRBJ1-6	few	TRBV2	CASSESPKQGSPLHF	TGTGCCAGCAGTGAAAGTCCCAAACAGGGCTCACCCCTCCACTTT
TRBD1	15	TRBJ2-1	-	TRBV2	CASSIRGQGIDEQFF	TGTGCCAGCAGTATACGGGGACAGGGGATCGATGAGCAGTTCTTC
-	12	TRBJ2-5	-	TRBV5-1	CASSLAGETQYF	TGCGCCAGCAGCTTGGCCGGGGAGACCCAGTACTTC
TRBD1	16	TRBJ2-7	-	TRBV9	CASSSSGTGFSYEQYF	TGTGCCAGCAGCTCTTCCGGGACAGGCTTCTCCTACGAGCAGTACTTC
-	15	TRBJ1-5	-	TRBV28	CASNQGFASNQPQHF	TGTGCCAGCAACCAGGGTTTCGCGAGCAATCAGCCCCAGCATTTT
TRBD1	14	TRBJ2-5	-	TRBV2	CASSPRQGIETQYF	TGTGCCAGCAGCCCGAGACAGGGGATTGAGACCCAGTACTTC
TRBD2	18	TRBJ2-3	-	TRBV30	CAWSTGTSGGANTDTQYF	TGTGCCTGGAGTACCGGGACTAGCGGGGGGGCAAACACAGATACGCAGTATTTT
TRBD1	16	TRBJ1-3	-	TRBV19	CASSSDTGGSGNTIYF	TGTGCCAGTAGTTCGGATACAGGGGGCTCTGGAAACACCATATATTTT
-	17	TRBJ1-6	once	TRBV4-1	CASSNLPGPLYNSPLHF	TGCGCCAGCAGCAACTTGCCAGGGCCCTTATATAATTCACCCCTCCACTTT
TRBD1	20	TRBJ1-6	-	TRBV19	CASTKYPLGQGVSYNSPLHF	TGTGCCAGTACCAAATATCCCCTGGGACAGGGGGTGTCCTATAATTCACCCCTCCACTTT
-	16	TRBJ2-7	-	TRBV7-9	CASSFFELGGSYEQYF	TGTGCCAGCAGCTTCTTTGAGTTAGGAGGGTCCTACGAGCAGTACTTC
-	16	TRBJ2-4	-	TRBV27	CASSSTATLAKNIQYF	TGTGCCAGCAGCAGTACAGCAACTCTAGCCAAAAACATTCAGTACTTC
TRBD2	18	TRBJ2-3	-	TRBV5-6	CASSLYYYASGGTDTQYF	TGTGCCAGCAGCCTATACTACTATGCTAGCGGGGGTACAGATACGCAGTATTTT
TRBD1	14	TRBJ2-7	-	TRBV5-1	CASVKDRGNYEQYF	TGCGCCAGCGTTAAGGACAGGGGGAACTACGAGCAGTACTTC
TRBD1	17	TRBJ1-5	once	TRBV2	CASTRSAGGFGNQPQHF	TGTGCCAGCACCCGGAGCGCAGGGGGATTTGGCAATCAGCCCCAGCATTTT
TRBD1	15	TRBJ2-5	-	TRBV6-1	CASSRQGQVQETQYF	TGTGCCAGCAGTCGGCAGGGACAGGTCCAAGAGACCCAGTACTTC
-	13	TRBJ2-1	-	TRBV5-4	CASSLGGVDEQFF	TGTGCCAGCAGCTTGGGTGGGGTCGATGAGCAGTTCTTC
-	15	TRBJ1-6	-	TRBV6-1	CASSEAGGAGSPLHF	TGTGCCAGCAGTGAAGCGGGGGGAGCCGGGTCACCCCTCCACTTT
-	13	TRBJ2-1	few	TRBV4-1	CARVTSSYNEQFF	TGCGCCAGAGTGACTTCTTCCTACAATGAGCAGTTCTTC
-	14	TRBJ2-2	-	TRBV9	CASSLGRGAGELFF	TGTGCCAGCAGCCTCGGCAGGGGGGCCGGGGAGCTGTTTTTT
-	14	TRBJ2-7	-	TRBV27	CASSLAPGGYEQYF	TGTGCCAGCAGTTTAGCCCCCGGCGGGTACGAGCAGTACTTC
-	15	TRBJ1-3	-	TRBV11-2	CASSLDGRSGNTIYF	TGTGCCAGCAGCTTAGACGGGAGATCTGGAAACACCATATATTTT
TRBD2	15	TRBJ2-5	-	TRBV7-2	CASSLFNGREETQYF	TGTGCCAGCAGCTTATTTAACGGGAGGGAAGAGACCCAGTACTTC
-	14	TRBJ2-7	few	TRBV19	CASGKGTSSYEQYF	TGTGCCAGTGGGAAAGGCACAAGCTCCTACGAGCAGTACTTC
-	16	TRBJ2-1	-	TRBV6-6	CASSYSSAPGDNEQFF	TGTGCCAGCAGTTACTCGTCGGCCCCCGGTGACAATGAGCAGTTCTTC
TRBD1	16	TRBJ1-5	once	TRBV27	CASSFRGQSSNQPQHF	TGTGCCAGCAGTTTCCGGGGACAGAGCTCCAATCAGCCCCAGCATTTT
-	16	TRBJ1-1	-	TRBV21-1	CASREGQGYMNTEAFF	TGTGCCAGCAGAGAGGGACAGGGATACATGAACACTGAAGCTTTCTTT
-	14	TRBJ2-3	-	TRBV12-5	CASGFGQMGDTQYF	TGTGCTAGTGGTTTTGGACAGATGGGAGATACGCAGTATTTT
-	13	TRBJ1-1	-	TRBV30	CAWSVWGSTEAFF	TGTGCCTGGAGTGTTTGGGGGAGCACTGAAGCTTTCTTT
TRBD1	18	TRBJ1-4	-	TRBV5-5	CASSFGNFPGQTNEKLFF	TGTGCCAGCAGCTTTGGCAACTTCCCGGGACAGACTAATGAAAAACTGTTTTTT
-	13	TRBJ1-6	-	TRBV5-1	CASSLTGSSPLHF	TGCGCCAGCAGCTTAACAGGGTCTTCACCCCTCCACTTT
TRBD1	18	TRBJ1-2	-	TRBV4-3	CASSQFSGQGFSNYGYTF	TGCGCCAGCAGCCAGTTCTCGGGACAGGGCTTCTCTAACTATGGCTACACCTTC
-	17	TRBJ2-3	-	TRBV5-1	CASSSLTTAISTDTQYF	TGCGCCAGCAGCTCCCTCACCACCGCCATAAGCACAGATACGCAGTATTTT
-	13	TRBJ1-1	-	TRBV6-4	CASRGSLSTEAFF	TGTGCCAGCCGTGGGTCGCTATCCACTGAAGCTTTCTTT
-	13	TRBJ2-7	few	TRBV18	CASSPSDSREQYF	TGTGCCAGCTCACCTTCGGACAGTCGCGAGCAGTACTTC
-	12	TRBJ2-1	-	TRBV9	CASSANYNEQFF	TGTGCCAGCAGCGCCAATTACAATGAGCAGTTCTTC
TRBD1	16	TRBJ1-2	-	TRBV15	CATSRDFVRGPSGYTF	TGTGCCACCAGCAGAGATTTTGTCAGGGGGCCATCTGGCTACACCTTC